A single sample gave rise to the 9 T cell receptor beta chains below, sequenced in a study of CD8+ T cells in alopecia areata. Sequencing used cDNA as its template, made by extracting RNA and reverse transcribing it. Some clones are missing from TCRdb's copy, which holds only in-frame ones; the method was immunoSEQ multiplex PCR. The sample consists of around 200,000 clones, roughly 53% of them appearing once. Treatment given: oral pan-JAK inhibitor, 5-10 mg twice daily. The specimen comprised CD8+ T cells sorted from blood, sampled at week 24, from a patient treated with tofacitinib. The receptor source for this set is a human donor with alopecia areata.

The chain employs TRBV2 and TRBJ1-4, with D unresolved. CDR3 size: 15 residues. Trimming removed 5 bases from V and 4 bases from J, with 14 bases in between. Germline-derived CDR1 and CDR2 are SNHLY and FYNNEI. The CDR3 DNA sequence: TGTGCCAGCAGTCCCTGGGGAGGAAATAATGAAAAACTGTTTTTT. Its protein is CASSPWGGNNEKLFF. The full variable domain, with the rest looked up from reference TRBV2 and TRBJ1-4, is EPEVTQTPSHQVTQMGQEVILRCVPISNHLYFYWYRQILGQKVEFLVSFYNNEISEKSEIFDDQFSVERPDGSNFTLKIRSTKLEDSAMYFCASSPWGGNNEKLFFGSGTQLSVL.

The CDR3 DNA sequence: TGCGCCAGCAGTGAAATAGGTTCCCCAAGGGAGCTGTTTTTT. Its translation: CASSEIGSPRELFF. The chain couples TRBV10-2 to TRBJ2-2; D remains unclear. This CDR3 comprises 14 residues. Trimming took off 3 bases at V and 9 bases at J, with 14 bases between the two ends. The germline V gene has CDR1 WSHSY and CDR2 SAAADI.

This clone was detected a few times. This chain joins TRBV29-1 and TRBJ2-5; the D gene is possibly TRBD1 (5 bases). The CDR3 runs 14 residues. Germline V gene lookup returns CDR1 SQVTM and CDR2 ANQGSEA. V was shortened by 8 bases and J by 4 bases, with 20 bases between the two germline ends. The chain's CDR3 is CSILSGLVGETQYF. CDR3 DNA sequence: TGCAGCATCCTATCAGGGCTAGTGGGAGAGACCCAGTACTTC.

The chain links TRBV13 to TRBJ1-1; D is possibly TRBD1 (6 bases). This CDR3 has 14 residues. The ends were cut back, 2 bases at V and 9 bases at J, with 16 bases in the middle. CDR1 and CDR2 from the germline V gene are PRHDT and FYEKMQ (reference sequence). The CDR3 protein is CASSLTTGYQKAFF. CDR3 nucleotides: TGTGCCAGCAGCTTAACGACAGGTTATCAAAAAGCTTTCTTT.

This clone was found once. J is TRBJ2-4 and V is TRBV29-1, with 7 bases matching TRBD1. Germline assignment: CDR1 SQVTM and CDR2 ANQGSEA. The CDR3 contains 15 residues. The V and J ends lost 6 bases and 1 base, in that order; junction bases with no gene match: 9. CDR3 protein: CSVGTGERAKNIQYF. CDR3 nucleotides: TGCAGCGTGGGCACAGGGGAGAGGGCCAAAAACATTCAGTACTTC.

As to this clone: Additional DNA sequences in this sample encode the identical CDR3. The chain uses TRBV13 and TRBJ2-5, with D tentatively TRBD1 (5 bases). Germline-derived CDR1 and CDR2 are PRHDT and FYEKMQ (reference sequence). V was cut by 5 bases and J by 1 base, with 11 bases left in between. The CDR3 spans 14 residues. The CDR3 DNA sequence: TGTGCCAGCAGCATAAGACAGACCCAAGAGACCCAGTACTTC. It specifies CASSIRQTQETQYF.

In this sample, this clone turned up once. The chain employs TRBV11-2 and TRBJ2-3; maybe TRBD2 (6 bases). This CDR3 is built from 16 residues. With 0 bases removed from V and 2 bases from J, the gap between germline ends came to 12 bases. Germline CDR1 is SGHAT and CDR2 is FQNNGV. CDR3 loop: CASSLEYSGVTDTQYF. CDR3 sequence (DNA): TGTGCCAGCAGCTTAGAGTATTCGGGGGTCACAGATACGCAGTATTTT.

V is TRBV9 and J is TRBJ1-1; no reliable D call. Trimming cost V 0 bases and J 0 bases, with 9 bases left between them. The CDR3 has 15 amino acids. Germline lookup yields CDR1 SGDLS and CDR2 YYNGEE. CDR3 in DNA: TGTGCCAGCAGCGTAGAAGGCATGCTGAACACTGAAGCTTTCTTT. The encoded protein is CASSVEGMLNTEAFF.

In its sample, this clone was seen once. The V gene is TRBV6-5, the J gene TRBJ2-3; no clear D gene. The CDR3 is 15 amino acids. V was clipped by 6 bases and J by 0 bases, with 13 bases between them. Germline V gene data show CDR1 as MNHEY and CDR2 as SVGAGI. The CDR3 region is CASRRRSSSTDTQYF. The CDR3 DNA follows: TGTGCCAGCAGAAGAAGGTCAAGCAGCACAGATACGCAGTATTTT.